The entry below gives a single T cell receptor beta chain sequence along with its context. Repertoires were generated with immunoSEQ multiplex PCR, while TCRdb's copy carries only in-frame clones and drops some. There are 2 million to 2.5 million clones in the sample; approximately 95% occur only once, and approximately 0.4% lies in the top ten. Splitting of CD4+ cells produced CD45RA+ naive and CD45RA-negative memory subsets. This entry is derived from a study of shared clonotypes between healthy human individuals. The CDR3 contains 16 residues. V lost 0 bases and J lost 0; bases outside the gene matches: 1. Germline assignment: CDR1 SGHTA and CDR2 FQGNSA.

The rearrangement links TRBV7-2 to TRBJ2-2; 7 bases are a match to TRBD2. The sequencing sample was made of naive CD4+ T cells from PBMCs. Regarding subset: CD45RA+ positively selected. This clonotype was obtained from a man aged 18 to 35 in good health. Some clones in this sample may be carry-over from other donors' samples. CDR3 nucleotide sequence: TGTGCCAGCAGCTTAGCGGGAGGGCCGAACACCGGGGAGCTGTTTTTT. This gives the protein CASSLAGGPNTGELFF.